Following are 29 T cell receptor beta chains from one sample sequenced in a study of shared T cell receptors in the human thymus. The protocol was immunoSEQ multiplex PCR, while the TCRdb copy is restricted to in-frame clones and leaves out a portion. The profile shows hundreds of thousands of clones, roughly 90% of them singletons. The same sample was also studied in work on human thymus T cells.

Material for sequencing was thymocytes. The receptor source for this set is a boy younger than two with a congenital heart defect.

J is TRBJ2-1 and V is TRBV14; TRBD2 matches 7 bases. Germline V gene sequence: CDR1 SGHDN, CDR2 FVKESK. The CDR3 is made up of 15 amino acids. Trimming removed 4 bases from V and 8 bases from J; junction bases left unmatched: 11. CDR3 loop: CASSPRDYPSDEQFF. The CDR3 DNA is TGTGCCAGCAGCCCCCGGGACTACCCGTCGGATGAGCAGTTCTTC.

V and J are TRBV5-4 and TRBJ1-4, with TRBD1 matching over 10 bases. Losses at the gene ends were 3 bases for V and 6 bases for J; bases not matched to a gene: 11. The CDR3 is made up of 17 amino acids. Germline loops: CDR1 SGHNT, CDR2 YYREEE (reference sequence). CDR3 coding DNA: TGTGCCAGCAGCTCAGACCCCCCCGGGACAGGGGATGAAAAACTGTTTTTT. Translated, it gives CASSSDPPGTGDEKLFF. Variable domain in full (rest from reference TRBV5-4 and TRBJ1-4): ETGVTQSPTHLIKTRGQQVTLRCSSQSGHNTVSWYQQALGQGPQFIFQYYREEENGRGNFPPRFSGLQFPNYSSELNVNALELDDSALYLCASSSDPPGTGDEKLFFGSGTQLSVL.

This chain links TRBV27 with TRBJ2-2; 13 bases agree with TRBD2. V was clipped by 8 bases and J by 5 bases; unmatched bases: 5. Germline assignment: CDR1 MNHEY and CDR2 SMNVEV (reference sequence). CDR3 size: 15 residues. CDR3 bases: TGTGCCAGCTGCCGGACTAGCGGGAGAACCGGGGAGCTGTTTTTT. Translating gives CASCRTSGRTGELFF.

The rearrangement joins TRBV15 to TRBJ2-5; weak D call: TRBD2 (5 bases). With 0 bases removed from V and 1 base from J, the gap between germline ends came to 12 bases. CDR1 LNHNV and CDR2 YYDKDF come from the germline V gene (reference sequence). The CDR3 is 16 amino acids. CDR3 region: CATSRDDGESQETQYF. CDR3 DNA: TGTGCCACCAGCAGAGATGACGGGGAAAGCCAAGAGACCCAGTACTTC.

V is TRBV30 and J is TRBJ2-3; 8 positions match TRBD2. The germline V gene encodes CDR1 GTSNPN and CDR2 SVGIG (reference sequence). The junction had 12 bases not matched to a gene; V was cut back by 4 bases and J by 3 bases. The CDR3 has 16 amino acids. CDR3 DNA: TGTGCCTGGAAAGAGAAGCGGGAGTTTCGGACAGATACGCAGTATTTT. Its protein product is CAWKEKREFRTDTQYF. Variable domain in full (rest from reference TRBV30 and TRBJ2-3): SQTIHQWPATLVQPVGSPLSLECTVEGTSNPNLYWYRQAAGRGLQLLFYSVGIGQISSEVPQNLSASRPQDRQFILSSKKLLLSDSGFYLCAWKEKREFRTDTQYFGPGTRLTVL.

The chain links TRBV29-1 to TRBJ1-2, with 12 bases lining up with TRBD1. Trimming removed 8 bases from V and 0 bases from J; junction bases left unmatched: 22. The CDR3 extends over 20 amino acids. Germline V CDR1 and CDR2: SQVTM, ANQGSEA. This CDR3 is CSPGVGTGGPVRSANYGYTF. The CDR3 coding sequence is TGCAGCCCCGGCGTAGGGACAGGGGGCCCTGTAAGGTCAGCTAACTATGGCTACACCTTC.

This clone was detected a few times. The gene calls are TRBV7-9 and TRBJ1-2; D uncertain. The V end was cut by 1 base, the J end by 5 bases, with 17 bases between. From germline, CDR1 is SEHNR and CDR2 FQNEAQ (reference sequence). The CDR3 sequence is 16 residues long. CDR3 loop: CASSLDGGSPCYGYTF. The CDR3 DNA reads as TGTGCCAGCAGCTTAGATGGAGGCAGTCCTTGTTATGGCTACACCTTC.

The CDR3 sequence: CASSLITQTGNTEAFF. In DNA, the CDR3 is TGTGCCAGCAGCTTAATCACTCAGACAGGGAACACTGAAGCTTTCTTT. The V call is TRBV5-4, the J call TRBJ1-1, with D perhaps TRBD1 (6 bases). Germline V gives CDR1 SGHNT, CDR2 YYREEE (reference sequence). This CDR3 is 16 amino acids long. Trimming stripped 2 bases from V and 1 base from J, with 15 bases between.

CDR3 in DNA: TGTGCCAGCAGCCCCGGGGGGTTGGACGAGCAGTACTTC. It is translated as CASSPGGLDEQYF. The chain recombines TRBV27 with TRBJ2-7; 7 positions agree with TRBD2. V shed 6 bases and J 5 bases; nucleotides not matched to a gene: 7. The CDR3 sequence is 13 residues long. Germline-derived CDR1 and CDR2 are MNHEY and SMNVEV (reference sequence).

J is TRBJ1-2 and V is TRBV30, with D perhaps matching TRBD1 (5 bases). V shed 2 bases and J shed 6 bases, with 13 bases lying between them. Germline V CDR1 and CDR2: GTSNPN, SVGIG (reference sequence). This CDR3 has 13 residues. CDR3 nucleotide sequence: TGTGCCTGGAGTACTCCTCCAGGGAATGGCTACACCTTC. It encodes CAWSTPPGNGYTF. The complete variable domain, with remaining parts taken from reference TRBV30 and TRBJ1-2, reads SQTIHQWPATLVQPVGSPLSLECTVEGTSNPNLYWYRQAAGRGLQLLFYSVGIGQISSEVPQNLSASRPQDRQFILSSKKLLLSDSGFYLCAWSTPPGNGYTFGSGTRLTVV.

The chain recombines TRBV18 with TRBJ2-7; D may be TRBD1 (5 bases). The V gene's germline CDR1 is KGHSH and CDR2 LQKENI. The V gene lost 3 bases and the J gene lost 3 bases, with 9 bases spanning the gap. CDR3 size: 13 residues. This CDR3 reads CASSPLDSYEQYF. In DNA form, the CDR3 reads TGTGCCAGCTCACCTCTTGACAGCTACGAGCAGTACTTC.

Only one count was recorded for this clone. The chain joins TRBV7-8 to TRBJ2-7; D may be TRBD2 (6 bases). V lost 5 bases, J lost 2 bases, and 13 bases lay in between. The CDR3 runs to 14 residues. The germline V gene has CDR1 SGHVS and CDR2 FQNEAQ. CDR3 loop: CASSPPGTPYEQYF. The CDR3 bases are TGTGCCAGCAGCCCACCGGGGACTCCCTACGAGCAGTACTTC. Full variable domain (outside the CDR3, taken from reference TRBV7-8 and TRBJ2-7): GAGVSQSPRYKVAKRGQDVALRCDPISGHVSLFWYQQALGQGPEFLTYFQNEAQLDKSGLPSDRFFAERPEGSVSTLKIQRTQQEDSAVYLCASSPPGTPYEQYFGPGTRLTVT.

This chain connects TRBV4-2 to TRBJ2-7; D possibly corresponds to TRBD1 (8 bases). Trimming removed 0 bases from V and 2 bases from J, with 20 bases in between. The CDR3 spans 18 residues. Germline V CDR1 and CDR2: LGHNA, YNFKEQ. The CDR3 nucleotides read TGTGCCAGCAGCCAAGAAGGGGGGGGACAGGACGTAACCTACGAGCAGTACTTC. Translating gives CASSQEGGGQDVTYEQYF.

The sample holds a few counts of this clone. CDR3 nucleotide sequence: TGTGCCAGCAGTTGCGACAGACCCCGATTAGCGGCTAGCTCCTACGAGCAGTACTTC. Residues: CASSCDRPRLAASSYEQYF. The chain is built from TRBV28 and TRBJ2-7, with a tentative D call TRBD2 (6 bases). The CDR3 consists of 19 residues. Trimming stripped 4 bases from V and 0 bases from J, with 25 bases between. Germline V gene data show CDR1 as MDHEN and CDR2 as SYDVKM.

The V and J genes are TRBV28 and TRBJ1-5; D may be TRBD1 (6 bases). CDR3 length: 14 amino acids. The germline V and J ends were trimmed by 5 bases and 3 bases, with 11 bases remaining between them. Germline V gene data show CDR1 as MDHEN and CDR2 as SYDVKM. CDR3 nucleotide sequence: TGTGCCAGCAGTACCGACAGGTTCAATCAGCCCCAGCATTTT. Translating gives CASSTDRFNQPQHF.

The V call is TRBV25-1, the J call TRBJ2-3; D ambiguous. This CDR3 spans 15 amino acids. V lost 1 base and J lost 0, with 8 bases in between. Germline V gene sequence: CDR1 MGHDK, CDR2 SYGVNS. CDR3 DNA sequence: TGTGCCAGCAGTGAATTACTGAGTAGCACAGATACGCAGTATTTT. This sequence encodes CASSELLSSTDTQYF.

V gene TRBV19 combines with J gene TRBJ2-7, with 8 bases fitting TRBD2. Trimming removed 11 bases from V and 5 bases from J; junction bases left unmatched: 14. The germline V gene has CDR1 LNHDA and CDR2 SQIVND (reference sequence). The CDR3 contains 14 residues. DNA for the CDR3: TGTGCCTCAAAGGGTGGTAGCGGGAAGAACGAGCAGTACTTC. This encodes CASKGGSGKNEQYF. Full variable domain (remainder filled in from reference TRBV19 and TRBJ2-7): DGGITQSPKYLFRKEGQNVTLSCEQNLNHDAMYWYRQDPGQGLRLIYYSQIVNDFQKGDIAEGYSVSREKKESFPLTVTSAQKNPTAFYLCASKGGSGKNEQYFGPGTRLTVT.

This CDR3 is CASSIGQGRHTGELFF. The CDR3 nucleotides read TGTGCCAGCAGTATCGGACAGGGGCGACACACCGGGGAGCTGTTTTTT. The rearrangement uses TRBV28 and TRBJ2-2; the match to TRBD1 covers 9 bases. CDR1 MDHEN and CDR2 SYDVKM come from the germline V gene. This CDR3 comprises 16 residues. Trimming took 5 bases from V and 3 from J; bases not matched to a gene: 7.

About this clone itself: Other DNA sequences from this sample encode an identical CDR3 as well. The V call is TRBV9, the J call TRBJ1-1; maybe TRBD1 (6 bases). The CDR3 is made up of 15 amino acids. V dropped 4 bases and J dropped 0 bases, with 13 bases sitting between them. Germline CDR1 is SGDLS and CDR2 is YYNGEE. The CDR3 nucleotides are TGTGCCAGCAGCCCCCGACAGGACCTGAACACTGAAGCTTTCTTT. This encodes CASSPRQDLNTEAFF.

The rearrangement uses TRBV25-1 and TRBJ2-2; 8 bases are a match to TRBD1. CDR3 length: 17 amino acids. Trimming removed 1 base from V and 5 bases from J; junction bases left unmatched: 9. Per the germline V gene, CDR1 is MGHDK and CDR2 is SYGVNS. The CDR3 loop is CASSELDRAVETGELFF. For the CDR3, the DNA is TGTGCCAGCAGTGAATTGGACAGGGCCGTGGAAACCGGGGAGCTGTTTTTT.

V gene TRBV7-2 combines with J gene TRBJ2-7; no reliable D call. The germline V gene encodes CDR1 SGHTA and CDR2 FQGNSA. The V end was cut by 5 bases, the J end by 2 bases, with 19 bases between. The CDR3 loop spans 16 amino acids. CDR3 sequence: CASSPHWVATAYEQYF. CDR3 sequence (DNA): TGTGCCAGCAGCCCCCATTGGGTAGCTACTGCCTACGAGCAGTACTTC.

The chain employs TRBV15 and TRBJ2-5, with D unclear. The CDR3 spans 17 residues. The V gene's germline CDR1 is LNHNV and CDR2 YYDKDF (reference sequence). V was cut by 1 base and J by 0 bases, with 15 bases left in between. The CDR3 coding sequence is TGTGCCACCAGCAGAGTTGATGAAGCCGTGTACCAAGAGACCCAGTACTTC. This encodes CATSRVDEAVYQETQYF.

The genes are TRBV19 and TRBJ2-1; 9 bases agree with TRBD2. The CDR3 sequence is 15 residues long. Germline CDR1 LNHDA, CDR2 SQIVND (reference sequence). V was pared by 3 bases and J by 6 bases, with 6 bases of the junction left unmatched. This CDR3 reads CASSMGSGRTNEQFF. The CDR3 DNA is TGTGCCAGTAGTATGGGTAGCGGGAGAACCAATGAGCAGTTCTTC.

This chain joins TRBV11-1 and TRBJ1-1, with 11 positions matching TRBD1. J lost 0 bases, V lost 5 bases, and 8 bases had no gene match. The CDR3 has 17 amino acids. The germline V gene has CDR1 SGHAT and CDR2 FQDESV (reference sequence). The CDR3 sequence: CASSTRDRGGLNTEAFF. The DNA of the CDR3 is TGTGCCAGCAGCACCCGGGACAGGGGGGGACTGAACACTGAAGCTTTCTTT.

The chain joins TRBV4-2 to TRBJ2-2; 13 bases agree with TRBD2. The V gene's germline CDR1 is LGHNA and CDR2 YNFKEQ. This CDR3 is 21 amino acids long. V was clipped by 4 bases and J by 1 base; unmatched bases: 15. The CDR3 region is CASSRSPGHTSGRENTGELFF. CDR3 nucleotide sequence: TGTGCCAGCAGCCGATCTCCGGGTCATACTAGCGGGAGGGAGAACACCGGGGAGCTGTTTTTT.

J is TRBJ2-7 and V is TRBV19, with D possibly being TRBD1 (6 bases). Germline lookup yields CDR1 LNHDA and CDR2 SQIVND (reference sequence). CDR3 length equals 15 residues. Trimming removed 6 bases from V and 0 bases from J, with 15 bases in between. The CDR3 is CASSAGTTNSYEQYF. The CDR3 coding sequence is TGTGCCAGTAGCGCCGGGACAACAAACTCCTACGAGCAGTACTTC.

The gene calls are TRBV11-2 and TRBJ2-1; 12 bases line up with TRBD2. CDR1 SGHAT and CDR2 FQNNGV come from the germline V gene. Trimming removed 4 bases from V and 9 bases from J; junction bases left unmatched: 7. The CDR3 is 15 residues long. This CDR3 is CASSYRLAGAPEQFF. CDR3 DNA sequence: TGTGCCAGCAGCTATCGACTAGCGGGAGCCCCTGAGCAGTTCTTC.

The J gene is TRBJ1-4, the V gene TRBV18, with TRBD1 matching 8 bases. Trimming removed 6 bases from V and 7 bases from J; junction bases left unmatched: 1. This CDR3 is built from 12 residues. Germline CDR1 is KGHSH and CDR2 is LQKENI. The CDR3 DNA reads as TGTGCCAGCTCCAGGGGGCGTGAAAAACTGTTTTTT. This translates into CASSRGREKLFF.

J is TRBJ1-4 and V is TRBV6-1; TRBD1 matches 8 bases. From germline, CDR1 is MNHNS and CDR2 SASEGT. The CDR3 consists of 18 residues. The J segment lost 7 bases and the V segment lost 0 bases, leaving 13 bases of the junction unmatched. The CDR3 DNA sequence: TGTGCCAGCAGTGAAGCCCCGTCCCGGACAGGGCCGGGTGAAAAACTGTTTTTT. It translates to CASSEAPSRTGPGEKLFF.